These 6 T cell receptor beta chains were sequenced from one sample in a study of T cells after somatic rescue of genetic block. This table comes from immunoSEQ multiplex PCR, and its TCRdb copy is limited to in-frame clones, with some not included. The repertoire holds 55,000 to 70,000 clones, approximately 90% seen once, with 2.9% in the top ten. Material: peripheral blood mononuclear cells (PBMCs). The receptors come from a man between 40 and 49 years old.

The chain links TRBV7-9 to TRBJ1-4, with 7 bases matching TRBD1. Unmatched junction bases numbered 14, after V lost 8 bases and J lost 8 bases. The germline gives CDR1 SEHNR, CDR2 FQNEAQ (reference sequence). The CDR3 runs 15 residues. The CDR3 nucleotides are TGTGCCAGCTCCCTAGGCATCAGGGGGGAAGAAAAACTGTTTTTT. It codes for CASSLGIRGEEKLFF.

The V call is TRBV10-1, the J call TRBJ2-7; D gene ambiguous. CDR1 is WNHNN, CDR2 SYGVQD, per germline (reference sequence). V dropped 5 bases and J dropped 4 bases, with 12 bases sitting between them. This CDR3 comprises 13 residues. The CDR3 sequence: CASSPDPRYEQYF. CDR3 coding DNA: TGCGCCAGCAGTCCAGACCCGAGATACGAGCAGTACTTC.

V gene TRBV19 combines with J gene TRBJ1-5; D uncertain. V lost 8 bases to trimming and J lost 9 bases, with 14 bases between them. CDR1 is LNHDA and CDR2 is SQIVND in the germline V gene (reference sequence). This CDR3 has 12 residues. DNA for the CDR3: TGTGCCAGTTCGGCTGGTCCGGCGCCCCAGCATTTT. Protein product: CASSAGPAPQHF.

The CDR3 DNA sequence: TGTGCCAGCAGTTTACGACAGGGTCATCAGCCCCAGCATTTT. Protein: CASSLRQGHQPQHF. The gene calls are TRBV28 and TRBJ1-5, with 7 bases aligning to TRBD1. CDR3 size: 14 residues. Trimming cost V 2 bases and J 5 bases; bases outside gene matches: 3. Germline values: CDR1 MDHEN, CDR2 SYDVKM.

The CDR3 sequence: CASSPTVWVNTGELFF. CDR3 nucleotides: TGTGCCAGCAGCCCTACGGTGTGGGTTAACACCGGGGAGCTGTTTTTT. This rearrangement joins TRBV5-8 to TRBJ2-2; D gene ambiguous. The length of the CDR3 is 16 residues. Trimming took off 4 bases at V and 2 bases at J, with 15 bases between the two ends. Germline V CDR1 and CDR2: SGHTS, YDEGEE.

The chain couples TRBV11-2 to TRBJ2-1, with D perhaps matching TRBD1 or TRBD2 (5 bases each). This CDR3 region has 14 residues. Deletions cut 4 bases from V and 4 bases from J, with 11 bases between. Germline V gene sequence: CDR1 SGHAT, CDR2 FQNNGV. The CDR3 sequence is CASSYRDRYNEQFF. CDR3 DNA: TGTGCCAGCAGCTATAGGGACCGTTACAATGAGCAGTTCTTC.